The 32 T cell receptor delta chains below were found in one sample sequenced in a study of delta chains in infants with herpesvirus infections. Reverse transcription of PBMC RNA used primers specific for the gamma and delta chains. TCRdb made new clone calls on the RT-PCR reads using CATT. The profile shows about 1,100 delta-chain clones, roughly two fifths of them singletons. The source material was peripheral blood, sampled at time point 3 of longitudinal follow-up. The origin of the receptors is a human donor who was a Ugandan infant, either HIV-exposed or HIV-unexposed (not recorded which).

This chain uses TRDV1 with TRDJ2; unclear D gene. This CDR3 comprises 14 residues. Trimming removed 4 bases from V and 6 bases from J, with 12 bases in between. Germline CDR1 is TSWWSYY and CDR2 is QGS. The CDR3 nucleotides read TGTGCTCTTGGGGGAATTTACCCCCCAGCACAACTCTTCTTT. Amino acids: CALGGIYPPAQLFF.

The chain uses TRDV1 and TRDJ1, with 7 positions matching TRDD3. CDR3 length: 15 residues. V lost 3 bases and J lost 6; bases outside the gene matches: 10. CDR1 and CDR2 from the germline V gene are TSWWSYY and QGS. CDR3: CALGDRQGDHYKLIF. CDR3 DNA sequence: TGTGCTCTTGGGGACCGACAGGGGGATCATTATAAACTCATCTTT.

The CDR3 DNA follows: TGTGCTCTTGGAGTCTGTCTGGGGGATACCTTGACCGATAAACTCATCTTT. It translates to CALGVCLGDTLTDKLIF. The chain couples TRDV1 to TRDJ1, with 11 bases identical to TRDD3. In germline, CDR1 is TSWWSYY, CDR2 QGS. The length of the CDR3 is 17 residues. Trimming at V came to 6 bases and at J to 2 bases, leaving 11 bases not matched to a gene.

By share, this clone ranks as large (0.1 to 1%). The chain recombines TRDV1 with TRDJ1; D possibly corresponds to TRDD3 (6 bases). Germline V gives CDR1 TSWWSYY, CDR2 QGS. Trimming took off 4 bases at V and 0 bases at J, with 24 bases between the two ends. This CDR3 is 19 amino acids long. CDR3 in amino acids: CALGGIPWRGTQYTDKLIF. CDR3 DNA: TGTGCTCTTGGGGGTATTCCGTGGAGGGGGACCCAGTACACCGATAAACTCATCTTT.

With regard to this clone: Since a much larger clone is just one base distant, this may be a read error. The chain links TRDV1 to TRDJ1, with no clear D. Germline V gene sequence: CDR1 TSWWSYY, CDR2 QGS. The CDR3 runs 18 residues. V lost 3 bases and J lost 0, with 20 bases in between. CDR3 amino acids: CALGDRDPTQIYTDKLIF. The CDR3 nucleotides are TGTGCTCTTGGGGACAGAGACCCAACACAAATCTACACCGATAAACTCATCTTT.

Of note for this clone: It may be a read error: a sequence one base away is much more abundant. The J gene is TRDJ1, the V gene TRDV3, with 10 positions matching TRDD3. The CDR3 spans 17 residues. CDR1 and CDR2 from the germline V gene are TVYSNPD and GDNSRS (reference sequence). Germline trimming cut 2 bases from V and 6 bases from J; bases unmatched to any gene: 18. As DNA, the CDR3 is TGTGCCTTTTCGAACTCGTACTGGGGGATCGTCCCCAATAAACTCATCTTT. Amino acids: CAFSNSYWGIVPNKLIF.

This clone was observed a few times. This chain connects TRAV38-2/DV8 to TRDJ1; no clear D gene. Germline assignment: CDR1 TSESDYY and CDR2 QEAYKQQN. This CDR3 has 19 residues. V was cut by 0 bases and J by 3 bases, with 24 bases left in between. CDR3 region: CAYRSAYQSCPLNPDKLIF. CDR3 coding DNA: TGTGCTTATAGGAGCGCGTACCAGTCCTGCCCGCTTAACCCCGATAAACTCATCTTT.

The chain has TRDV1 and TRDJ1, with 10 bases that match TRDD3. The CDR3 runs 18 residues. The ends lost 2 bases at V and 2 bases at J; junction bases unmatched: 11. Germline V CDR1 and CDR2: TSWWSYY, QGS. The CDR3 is CALGEEGHWGMKTDKLIF. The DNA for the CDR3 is TGTGCTCTTGGGGAAGAAGGACACTGGGGGATGAAGACCGATAAACTCATCTTT.

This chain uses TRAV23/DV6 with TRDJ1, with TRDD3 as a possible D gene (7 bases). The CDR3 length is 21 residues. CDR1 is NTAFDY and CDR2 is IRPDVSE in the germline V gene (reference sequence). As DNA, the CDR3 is TGTGCCGTGGACATCGGACTTCCTTACGGGCCCCGGGGGATGATGGGCGATAAACTCATCTTT. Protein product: CAVDIGLPYGPRGMMGDKLIF.

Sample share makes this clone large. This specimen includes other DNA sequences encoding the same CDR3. CDR3 loop: CAFGSVLRYPTDKLIF. The CDR3, as DNA: TGTGCCTTTGGCTCCGTACTGAGGTATCCCACCGATAAACTCATCTTT. This chain uses TRDV3 with TRDJ1; D remains ambiguous. The CDR3 consists of 16 residues. Deletions cut 2 bases from V and 1 base from J, with 20 bases between. Germline loops: CDR1 TVYSNPD, CDR2 GDNSRS (reference sequence).

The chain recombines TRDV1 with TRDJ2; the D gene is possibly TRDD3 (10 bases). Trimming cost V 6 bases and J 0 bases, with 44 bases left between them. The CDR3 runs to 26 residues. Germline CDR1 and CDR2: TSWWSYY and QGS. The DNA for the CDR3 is TGTGCTCTTGGTAAACTGCGCCTTCCTACGACTGGGGGATTGTCAGCCCGCTCCGCTTTGACAGCACAACTCTTCTTT. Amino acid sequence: CALGKLRLPTTGGLSARSALTAQLFF.

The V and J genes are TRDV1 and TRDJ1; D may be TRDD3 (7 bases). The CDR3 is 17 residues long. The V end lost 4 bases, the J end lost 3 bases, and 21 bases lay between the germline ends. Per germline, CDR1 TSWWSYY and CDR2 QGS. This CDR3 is CALGVPSYWGPPDKLIF. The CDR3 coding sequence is TGTGCTCTTGGGGTCCCCTCCTACTGGGGCCCTCCCGATAAACTCATCTTT.

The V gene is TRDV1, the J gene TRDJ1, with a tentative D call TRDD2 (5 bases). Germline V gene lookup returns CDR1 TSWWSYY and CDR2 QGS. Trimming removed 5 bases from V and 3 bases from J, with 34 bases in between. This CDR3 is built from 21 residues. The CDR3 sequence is CALGIPLPGEGPFRRADKLIF. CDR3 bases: TGTGCTCTTGGGATACCTCTTCCCGGTGAGGGGCCCTTTAGGAGGGCCGATAAACTCATCTTT.

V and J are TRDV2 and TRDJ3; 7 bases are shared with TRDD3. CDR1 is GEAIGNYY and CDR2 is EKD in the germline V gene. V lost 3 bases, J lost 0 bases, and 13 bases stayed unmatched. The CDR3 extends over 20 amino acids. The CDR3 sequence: CACDFIGGNRGSWDTRQMFF. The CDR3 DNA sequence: TGTGCCTGTGACTTTATTGGGGGAAATCGGGGCTCCTGGGACACCCGACAGATGTTTTTC.

The CDR3 DNA is TGTGCAGCAAGCGGGGCCCCCTTCCTACAGTACTGGGGGCTCACCGATAAACTCATCTTT. It translates to CAASGAPFLQYWGLTDKLIF. The V gene is TRAV29/DV5, the J gene TRDJ1; tentative D call: TRDD2 (9 bases). The CDR3 is 20 amino acids. Germline V lookup: CDR1 NSMFDY, CDR2 ISSIKDK. V was trimmed by 0 bases and J by 1 base, leaving 28 bases between them.

CDR3 nucleotides: TGTGCTCTTGGGGAACTAGCTCTCCCTCTGACTGGGGGGCACCGATGCACCGATAAACTCATCTTT. Protein: CALGELALPLTGGHRCTDKLIF. The V gene is TRDV1, the J gene TRDJ1, with TRDD3 matching over 8 bases. Trimming at V came to 0 bases and at J to 1 base, leaving 22 bases not matched to a gene. Germline CDR1 and CDR2: TSWWSYY and QGS. The CDR3 is made up of 22 amino acids.

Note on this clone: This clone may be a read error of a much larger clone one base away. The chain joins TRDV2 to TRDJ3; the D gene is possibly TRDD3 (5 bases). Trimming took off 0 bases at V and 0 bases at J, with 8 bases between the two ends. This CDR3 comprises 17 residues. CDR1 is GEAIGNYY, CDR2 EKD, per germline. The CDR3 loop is CACDTSGSSWDTRQMFF. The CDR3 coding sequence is TGTGCCTGTGACACCTCTGGGAGCTCCTGGGACACCCGACAGATGTTTTTC.

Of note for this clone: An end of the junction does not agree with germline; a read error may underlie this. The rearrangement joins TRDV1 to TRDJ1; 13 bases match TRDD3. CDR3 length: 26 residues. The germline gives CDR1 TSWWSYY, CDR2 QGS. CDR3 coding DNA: TGTGCTCTTGGCCGGAATATACCCGCTCTAGCCTATACTGGGGGATACGCGGGTGGAGACACCAATAAACTCATCTTT. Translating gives CALGRNIPALAYTGGYAGGDTNKLIF.

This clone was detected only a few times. CDR3 coding DNA: TGTGCTCTTGGGGACCCCTCCTTTCCTACCGTACTGGGGGGCTGGGATAAACTCATCTTT. Amino acid sequence: CALGDPSFPTVLGGWDKLIF. The gene calls are TRDV1 and TRDJ1; TRDD3 is a possible D gene (8 bases). Germline V CDR1 and CDR2: TSWWSYY, QGS. Trimming took off 3 bases at V and 5 bases at J, with 31 bases between the two ends. The CDR3 extends over 20 amino acids.

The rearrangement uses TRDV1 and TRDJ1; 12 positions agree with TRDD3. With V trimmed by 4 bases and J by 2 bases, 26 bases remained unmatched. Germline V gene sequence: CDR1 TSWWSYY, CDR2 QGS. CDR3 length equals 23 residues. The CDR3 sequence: CALGVILPKRTGGYPSPTDKLIF. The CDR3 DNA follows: TGTGCTCTTGGGGTCATCCTTCCTAAACGTACTGGGGGATACCCGAGCCCGACCGATAAACTCATCTTT.

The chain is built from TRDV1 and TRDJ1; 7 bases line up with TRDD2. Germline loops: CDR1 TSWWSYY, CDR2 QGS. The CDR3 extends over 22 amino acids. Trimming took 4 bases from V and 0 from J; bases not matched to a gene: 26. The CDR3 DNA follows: TGTGCTCTTGGGGGCCTTAGCCTTCCTCTTGGTGGAAAGATCCGTTACACCGATAAACTCATCTTT. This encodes CALGGLSLPLGGKIRYTDKLIF.

The CDR3 DNA sequence: TGTGCTCTTGGGGAACATTCCTACTGGGGGACCCTTCAAACGTACACCGATAAACTCATCTTT. It is translated as CALGEHSYWGTLQTYTDKLIF. The chain combines TRDV1 with TRDJ1, with 9 bases lining up with TRDD3. The junction had 18 bases not matched to a gene; V was cut back by 1 base and J by 0 bases. CDR1 is TSWWSYY, CDR2 QGS, per germline. CDR3 length equals 21 residues.

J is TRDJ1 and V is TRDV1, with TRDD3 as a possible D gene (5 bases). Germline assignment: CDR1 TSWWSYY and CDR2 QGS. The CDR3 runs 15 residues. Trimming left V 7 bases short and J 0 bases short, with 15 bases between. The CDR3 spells CALVLLGGYTDKLIF. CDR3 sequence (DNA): TGTGCTCTTGTCCTCCTCGGGGGGTACACCGATAAACTCATCTTT.

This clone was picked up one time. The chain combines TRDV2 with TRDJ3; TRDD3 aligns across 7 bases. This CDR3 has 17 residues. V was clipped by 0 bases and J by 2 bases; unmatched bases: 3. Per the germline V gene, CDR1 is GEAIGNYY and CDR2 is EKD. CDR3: CACDTAGGTWDTRQMFF. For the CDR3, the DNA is TGTGCCTGTGACACCGCTGGGGGGACCTGGGACACCCGACAGATGTTTTTC.

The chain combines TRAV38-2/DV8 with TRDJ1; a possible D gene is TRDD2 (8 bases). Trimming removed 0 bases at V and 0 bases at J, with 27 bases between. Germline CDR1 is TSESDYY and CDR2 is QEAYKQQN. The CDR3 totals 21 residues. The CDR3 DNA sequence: TGTGCTTATAGGAGCGCGCTTCCTACTGTAAGTGGGGGAAAGTACACCGATAAACTCATCTTT. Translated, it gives CAYRSALPTVSGGKYTDKLIF.

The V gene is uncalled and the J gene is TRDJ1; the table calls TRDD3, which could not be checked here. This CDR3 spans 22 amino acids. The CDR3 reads CAGGLPTRVLGDTFQYTDKLIF. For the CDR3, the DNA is TGTGCCGGAGGCCTTCCTACGCGGGTACTGGGGGATACCTTCCAGTACACCGATAAACTCATCTTT.

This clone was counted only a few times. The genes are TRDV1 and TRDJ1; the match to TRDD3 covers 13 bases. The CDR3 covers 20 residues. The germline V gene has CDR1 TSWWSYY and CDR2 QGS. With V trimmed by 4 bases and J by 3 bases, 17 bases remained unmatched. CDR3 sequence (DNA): TGTGCTCTTGGGGCTGCCCCTTCCTACGACTGGGGGATACGGGCCGATAAACTCATCTTT. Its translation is CALGAAPSYDWGIRADKLIF.

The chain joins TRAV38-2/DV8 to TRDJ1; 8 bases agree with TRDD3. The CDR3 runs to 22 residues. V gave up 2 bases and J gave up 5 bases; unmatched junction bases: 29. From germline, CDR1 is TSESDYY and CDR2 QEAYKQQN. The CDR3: CAYRSPRRFFHLKWGMRDKLIF. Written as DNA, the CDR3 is TGTGCTTATAGGAGTCCTCGGAGGTTCTTCCACCTTAAATGGGGGATGAGGGATAAACTCATCTTT.

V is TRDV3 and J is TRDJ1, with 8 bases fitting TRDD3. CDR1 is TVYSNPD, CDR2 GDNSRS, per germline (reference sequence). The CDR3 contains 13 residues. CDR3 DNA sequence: TGTGCGTCTAGGTGGGGATACTTCGATAAACTCATCTTT. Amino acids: CASRWGYFDKLIF.

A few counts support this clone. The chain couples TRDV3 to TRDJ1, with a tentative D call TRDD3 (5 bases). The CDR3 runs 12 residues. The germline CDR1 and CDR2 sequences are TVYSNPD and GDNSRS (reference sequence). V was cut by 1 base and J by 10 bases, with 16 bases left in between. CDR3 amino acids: CAFTTGPNGLIF. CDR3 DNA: TGTGCCTTTACGACTGGACCCAACGGACTCATCTTT.

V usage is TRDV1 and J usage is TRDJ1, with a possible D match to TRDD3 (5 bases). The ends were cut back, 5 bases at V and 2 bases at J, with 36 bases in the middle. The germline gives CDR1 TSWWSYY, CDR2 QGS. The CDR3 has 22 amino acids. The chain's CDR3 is CALGLYFYEGSPQHDPTDKLIF. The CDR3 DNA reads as TGTGCTCTTGGGCTATATTTCTACGAGGGATCCCCTCAGCACGACCCGACCGATAAACTCATCTTT.

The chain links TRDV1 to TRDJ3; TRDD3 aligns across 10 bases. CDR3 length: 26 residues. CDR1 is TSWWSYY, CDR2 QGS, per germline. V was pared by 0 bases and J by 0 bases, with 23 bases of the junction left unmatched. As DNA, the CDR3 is TGTGCTCTTGGGGAACTCCCCGGGGCACCGGGGGATACGTTGGATCCGAGCTCCTGGGACACCCGACAGATGTTTTTC. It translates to CALGELPGAPGDTLDPSSWDTRQMFF.